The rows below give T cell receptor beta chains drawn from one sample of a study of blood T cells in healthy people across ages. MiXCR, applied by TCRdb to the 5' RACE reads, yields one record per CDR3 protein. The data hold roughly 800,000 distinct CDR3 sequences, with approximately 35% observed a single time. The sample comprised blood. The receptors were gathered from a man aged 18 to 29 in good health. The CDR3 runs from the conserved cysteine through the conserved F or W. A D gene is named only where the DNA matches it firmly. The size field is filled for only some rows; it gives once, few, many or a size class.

CDR3 protein: CASSMGGAGELFF
CDR3 DNA: TGTGCCAGCAGTATGGGTGGGGCCGGGGAGCTGTTTTTT
D gene: .
clone size: few
J gene: TRBJ2-2
V gene: TRBV12-3/TRBV12-4

CDR3 protein: CASSSGPLSEQFF
CDR3 DNA: TGTGCCAGCAGCTCGGGCCCTTTGTCGGAGCAGTTCTTC
D gene: .
clone size: few
J gene: TRBJ2-1
V gene: TRBV9

CDR3 protein: CSVALGLYGGNTEAFF
CDR3 DNA: TGCAGCGTTGCCCTAGGACTCTACGGGGGGAACACTGAAGCTTTCTTT
D gene: .
clone size: few
J gene: TRBJ1-1
V gene: TRBV29-1

CDR3 protein: CASSQDPTLGGRGSTDTQYF
CDR3 DNA: TGCGCCAGCAGCCAAGATCCTACTCTGGGAGGCCGCGGAAGCACAGATACGCAGTATTTT
D gene: .
clone size: few
J gene: TRBJ2-3
V gene: TRBV4-1

CDR3 protein: CAISETQRTEAFF
CDR3 DNA: TGTGCCATCAGTGAAACACAGAGGACTGAAGCTTTCTTT
D gene: .
clone size: .
J gene: TRBJ1-1
V gene: TRBV10-3

CDR3 protein: CASSLGISGGRGGEQFF
CDR3 DNA: TGTGCCAGCAGCTTAGGGATTAGCGGGGGGCGAGGCGGTGAGCAGTTCTTC
D gene: TRBD2
clone size: .
J gene: TRBJ2-1
V gene: TRBV13

CDR3 protein: CASSQDNTSNQPQHF
CDR3 DNA: TGTGCCAGCAGTCAGGACAATACCAGCAATCAGCCCCAGCATTTT
D gene: .
clone size: .
J gene: TRBJ1-5
V gene: TRBV12-3/TRBV12-4

CDR3 protein: CASSLASAGADTQYF
CDR3 DNA: TGCGCCAGCAGCTTGGCCTCAGCAGGGGCAGATACGCAGTATTTT
D gene: .
clone size: .
J gene: TRBJ2-3
V gene: TRBV5-1

CDR3 protein: CASRTTGYSNQPQHF
CDR3 DNA: TGTGCCAGCAGGACCACAGGATATAGCAATCAGCCCCAGCATTTT
D gene: .
clone size: .
J gene: TRBJ1-5
V gene: TRBV6-5

CDR3 protein: CSATSGTRTYNEQFF
CDR3 DNA: TGCAGTGCTACCTCCGGGACTCGTACCTACAATGAGCAGTTCTTC
D gene: .
clone size: few
J gene: TRBJ2-1
V gene: TRBV20-1

CDR3 protein: CASTPNGGRETQYF
CDR3 DNA: TGTGCCAGTACCCCCAACGGGGGACGGGAGACCCAGTACTTC
D gene: .
clone size: .
J gene: TRBJ2-5
V gene: TRBV19

CDR3 protein: CASKSPQSTDTQYF
CDR3 DNA: TGTGCCAGCAAGAGCCCCCAGAGCACAGATACGCAGTATTTT
D gene: .
clone size: few
J gene: TRBJ2-3
V gene: TRBV28

CDR3 protein: CATSREGYEQYF
CDR3 DNA: TGTGCCACCAGCAGAGAAGGGTACGAGCAGTACTTC
D gene: .
clone size: few
J gene: TRBJ2-7
V gene: TRBV15

CDR3 protein: CASLNPGTRYEQYF
CDR3 DNA: TGTGCCAGCCTTAACCCGGGTACCCGGTACGAGCAGTACTTC
D gene: .
clone size: .
J gene: TRBJ2-7
V gene: TRBV2

CDR3 protein: CASSFDRGGETQYF
CDR3 DNA: TGTGCCAGCAGCTTTGACAGGGGAGGCGAGACCCAGTACTTC
D gene: TRBD1
clone size: .
J gene: TRBJ2-5
V gene: TRBV7-2

CDR3 protein: CSSSLGADTQYF
CDR3 DNA: TGTTCCAGCAGCTTAGGTGCAGATACGCAGTATTTT
D gene: .
clone size: .
J gene: TRBJ2-3
V gene: TRBV7-9

CDR3 protein: CASSLVKLNTGELFF
CDR3 DNA: TGTGCCAGCAGCTTAGTAAAACTTAACACCGGGGAGCTGTTTTTT
D gene: .
clone size: .
J gene: TRBJ2-2
V gene: TRBV7-9

CDR3 protein: CASSADLGGYAEQFF
CDR3 DNA: TGTGCCAGCAGCGCCGACCTAGGGGGCTACGCCGAGCAGTTCTTC
D gene: TRBD1
clone size: few
J gene: TRBJ2-1
V gene: TRBV9

CDR3 protein: CSARGYRGLTGGYEQYF
CDR3 DNA: TGCAGTGCTAGAGGGTACAGGGGGCTTACCGGGGGCTACGAGCAGTACTTC
D gene: TRBD1
clone size: .
J gene: TRBJ2-7
V gene: TRBV20-1

CDR3 protein: CATSTLATNEKLFF
CDR3 DNA: TGTGCCACCAGCACGCTTGCAACTAATGAAAAACTGTTTTTT
D gene: .
clone size: .
J gene: TRBJ1-4
V gene: TRBV15

CDR3 protein: CASSWVQESYNEQFF
CDR3 DNA: TGTGCCAGCAGCTGGGTACAGGAGAGCTACAATGAGCAGTTCTTC
D gene: .
clone size: .
J gene: TRBJ2-1
V gene: TRBV11-2

CDR3 protein: CASIGPLGGVNTEAFF
CDR3 DNA: TGTGCCAGTATCGGGCCCCTCGGGGGGGTAAACACTGAAGCTTTCTTT
D gene: .
clone size: .
J gene: TRBJ1-1
V gene: TRBV19

CDR3 protein: CASSQEAPGANQPQHF
CDR3 DNA: TGCGCCAGCAGCCAAGAAGCGCCAGGCGCCAATCAGCCCCAGCATTTT
D gene: .
clone size: .
J gene: TRBJ1-5
V gene: TRBV4-3

CDR3 protein: CAISESNGYGEQYF
CDR3 DNA: TGTGCCATCAGTGAGTCGAATGGTTATGGTGAGCAGTACTTC
D gene: .
clone size: .
J gene: TRBJ2-7
V gene: TRBV10-3

CDR3 protein: CASSYTVSNQPQHF
CDR3 DNA: TGTGCCAGCAGTTATACGGTGAGCAATCAGCCCCAGCATTTT
D gene: .
clone size: few
J gene: TRBJ1-5
V gene: TRBV6-2/TRBV6-3

CDR3 protein: CASSSGLAGIDTQYF
CDR3 DNA: TGTGCCAGTAGCTCGGGACTAGCGGGGATAGATACGCAGTATTTT
D gene: TRBD2
clone size: few
J gene: TRBJ2-3
V gene: TRBV19

CDR3 protein: CSVVGDRGRWGYGYTF
CDR3 DNA: TGCAGCGTTGTTGGGGACAGGGGGCGCTGGGGCTATGGCTACACCTTC
D gene: TRBD1
clone size: few
J gene: TRBJ1-2
V gene: TRBV29-1

CDR3 protein: CASSLRTSGGTGELFF
CDR3 DNA: TGTGCCAGCAGCTTGAGGACTAGCGGGGGTACCGGGGAGCTGTTTTTT
D gene: TRBD2
clone size: few
J gene: TRBJ2-2
V gene: TRBV7-2

CDR3 protein: CAISKAGREGSKNIQYF
CDR3 DNA: TGTGCCATCAGCAAAGCGGGGAGGGAAGGATCCAAAAACATTCAGTACTTC
D gene: .
clone size: .
J gene: TRBJ2-4
V gene: TRBV21-1

CDR3 protein: CASSQEIASSQYF
CDR3 DNA: TGTGCCAGCAGCCAAGAGATAGCGAGTTCTCAGTACTTC
D gene: .
clone size: .
J gene: TRBJ2-7
V gene: TRBV3-1

CDR3 protein: CASSYTGTDYYGYTF
CDR3 DNA: TGTGCCAGCAGTTACACCGGGACAGACTACTATGGCTACACCTTC
D gene: TRBD1
clone size: .
J gene: TRBJ1-2
V gene: TRBV6-6

CDR3 protein: CASSTEGTGVIANYGYTF
CDR3 DNA: TGTGCCAGCAGCACGGAGGGGACAGGGGTCATAGCTAACTATGGCTACACCTTC
D gene: TRBD1
clone size: .
J gene: TRBJ1-2
V gene: TRBV6-1

CDR3 protein: CASSYGRNNQPQHF
CDR3 DNA: TGTGCCAGCAGTTACGGGCGCAACAATCAGCCCCAGCATTTT
D gene: .
clone size: .
J gene: TRBJ1-5
V gene: TRBV6-6

CDR3 protein: CASSQPGTDQETQYF
CDR3 DNA: TGTGCCAGCAGTCAGCCAGGGACGGACCAAGAGACCCAGTACTTC
D gene: .
clone size: .
J gene: TRBJ2-5
V gene: TRBV6-2/TRBV6-3

CDR3 protein: CSARDLGGDRGLGYTF
CDR3 DNA: TGCAGTGCTAGAGATTTGGGCGGCGACAGGGGGCTTGGCTACACCTTC
D gene: TRBD1
clone size: .
J gene: TRBJ1-2
V gene: TRBV20-1

CDR3 protein: CASSLGDRGTSASYEQYF
CDR3 DNA: TGTGCCAGCAGCTTAGGGGACAGGGGGACTAGCGCCTCCTACGAGCAGTACTTC
D gene: .
clone size: once
J gene: TRBJ2-7
V gene: TRBV7-9

CDR3 protein: CAISESPRGSYNEQYF
CDR3 DNA: TGTGCCATCAGTGAGTCCCCCAGGGGGTCCTACAATGAGCAGTACTTC
D gene: TRBD1
clone size: few
J gene: TRBJ2-7
V gene: TRBV10-3

CDR3 protein: CASSLNPMMNTEAFF
CDR3 DNA: TGTGCCAGCAGTCTGAACCCGATGATGAACACTGAAGCTTTCTTT
D gene: .
clone size: few
J gene: TRBJ1-1
V gene: TRBV28

CDR3 protein: CVSTRGSGYEQYF
CDR3 DNA: TGTGTCAGCACGAGAGGGTCTGGCTACGAGCAGTACTTC
D gene: .
clone size: .
J gene: TRBJ2-7
V gene: TRBV6-2/TRBV6-3

CDR3 protein: CASGFLQGVPSYEQYF
CDR3 DNA: TGTGCCAGCGGTTTCTTACAGGGGGTCCCCTCCTACGAGCAGTACTTC
D gene: TRBD1
clone size: .
J gene: TRBJ2-7
V gene: TRBV6-2/TRBV6-3

CDR3 protein: CASSIVTEAIYEQYF
CDR3 DNA: TGTGCCAGTAGTATCGTGACAGAGGCCATCTACGAGCAGTACTTC
D gene: .
clone size: .
J gene: TRBJ2-7
V gene: TRBV19

CDR3 protein: CASSEWAGMTDTQYF
CDR3 DNA: TGTGCCAGCAGTGAATGGGCAGGGATGACAGATACGCAGTATTTT
D gene: .
clone size: .
J gene: TRBJ2-3
V gene: TRBV25-1

CDR3 protein: CASHRQGTEAFF
CDR3 DNA: TGTGCCAGTCACCGACAGGGCACTGAAGCTTTCTTT
D gene: TRBD1
clone size: few
J gene: TRBJ1-1
V gene: TRBV19

CDR3 protein: CASSAPGVQETQYF
CDR3 DNA: TGTGCCAGCAGTGCTCCGGGGGTCCAAGAGACCCAGTACTTC
D gene: .
clone size: few
J gene: TRBJ2-5
V gene: TRBV28

CDR3 protein: CASRGQGKNGYTF
CDR3 DNA: TGTGCCAGCAGGGGACAGGGTAAAAATGGCTACACCTTC
D gene: TRBD1
clone size: .
J gene: TRBJ1-2
V gene: TRBV5-5

CDR3 protein: CASSFIPDSNYGYTF
CDR3 DNA: TGCGCCAGCAGCTTCATCCCAGACTCCAACTATGGCTACACCTTC
D gene: .
clone size: .
J gene: TRBJ1-2
V gene: TRBV5-1

CDR3 protein: CASSQDQGVHQPQHF
CDR3 DNA: TGCGCCAGCAGCCAAGATCAGGGGGTCCATCAGCCCCAGCATTTT
D gene: TRBD1
clone size: .
J gene: TRBJ1-5
V gene: TRBV4-1

CDR3 protein: CASRGGQGAPPDTQYF
CDR3 DNA: TGTGCCAGCAGGGGGGGACAGGGGGCGCCCCCAGATACGCAGTATTTT
D gene: TRBD1
clone size: few
J gene: TRBJ2-3
V gene: TRBV12-3/TRBV12-4

CDR3 protein: CSARVNSYDGYTF
CDR3 DNA: TGCAGTGCTAGAGTTAACAGCTACGATGGCTACACCTTC
D gene: .
clone size: .
J gene: TRBJ1-2
V gene: TRBV20-1

CDR3 protein: CASSERASGGETQYF
CDR3 DNA: TGTGCCAGCAGCGAGAGAGCCTCCGGGGGAGAGACCCAGTACTTC
D gene: .
clone size: few
J gene: TRBJ2-5
V gene: TRBV2

CDR3 protein: CASSSRGPQETQYF
CDR3 DNA: TGCGCCAGCAGCTCCAGGGGGCCCCAAGAGACCCAGTACTTC
D gene: TRBD1
clone size: .
J gene: TRBJ2-5
V gene: TRBV5-1

CDR3 protein: CASSPGTVLSYNEQFF
CDR3 DNA: TGTGCCAGCAGTCCGGGGACAGTCTTATCCTACAATGAGCAGTTCTTC
D gene: TRBD1
clone size: .
J gene: TRBJ2-1
V gene: TRBV12-3/TRBV12-4

CDR3 protein: CASSSTGIYGYTF
CDR3 DNA: TGTGCCAGCAGTTCTACAGGGATCTATGGCTACACCTTC
D gene: .
clone size: many
J gene: TRBJ1-2
V gene: TRBV2

CDR3 protein: CASSGTGLLLGANVLTF
CDR3 DNA: TGTGCCAGCAGTGGGACAGGGTTACTCCTCGGGGCCAACGTCCTGACTTTC
D gene: TRBD1
clone size: .
J gene: TRBJ2-6
V gene: TRBV12-3/TRBV12-4

CDR3 protein: CASSSIDTRDYGYTF
CDR3 DNA: TGTGCCAGCAGCTCTATCGACACCCGGGACTATGGCTACACCTTC
D gene: .
clone size: .
J gene: TRBJ1-2
V gene: TRBV7-9

CDR3 protein: CASRPQGARGTDTQYF
CDR3 DNA: TGTGCCAGCAGACCACAGGGGGCGCGGGGCACAGATACGCAGTATTTT
D gene: TRBD1
clone size: .
J gene: TRBJ2-3
V gene: TRBV28

CDR3 protein: CASSQDRTSGGDTQYF
CDR3 DNA: TGTGCCAGCAGCCAAGACCGGACTAGCGGGGGGGATACGCAGTATTTT
D gene: TRBD2
clone size: many
J gene: TRBJ2-3
V gene: TRBV3-1

CDR3 protein: CASSFFRGDYNEQFF
CDR3 DNA: TGTGCCAGCAGCTTCTTCCGCGGGGACTACAATGAGCAGTTCTTC
D gene: .
clone size: few
J gene: TRBJ2-1
V gene: TRBV5-8

CDR3 protein: CSARDRAGYEQYF
CDR3 DNA: TGCAGTGCTAGAGATCGGGCGGGCTACGAGCAGTACTTC
D gene: .
clone size: .
J gene: TRBJ2-7
V gene: TRBV20-1

CDR3 protein: CASSTGDTNEKLFF
CDR3 DNA: TGTGCCAGCAGCACCGGGGATACTAATGAAAAACTGTTTTTT
D gene: .
clone size: .
J gene: TRBJ1-4
V gene: TRBV6-6